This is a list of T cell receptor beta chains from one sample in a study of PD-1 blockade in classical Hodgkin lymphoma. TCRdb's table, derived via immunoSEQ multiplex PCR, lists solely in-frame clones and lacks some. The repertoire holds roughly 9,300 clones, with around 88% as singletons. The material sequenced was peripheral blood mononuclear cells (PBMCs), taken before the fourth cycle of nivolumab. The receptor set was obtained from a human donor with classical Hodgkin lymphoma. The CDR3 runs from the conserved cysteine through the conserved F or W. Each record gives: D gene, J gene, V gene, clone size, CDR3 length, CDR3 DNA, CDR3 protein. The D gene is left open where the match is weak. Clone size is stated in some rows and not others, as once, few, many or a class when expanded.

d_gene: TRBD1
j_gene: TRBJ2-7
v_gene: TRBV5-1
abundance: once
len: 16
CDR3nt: TGCGCCAGCAGCTTCTTCACTCTGGGACAGGGCTACGAGCAGTACTTC
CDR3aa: CASSFFTLGQGYEQYF

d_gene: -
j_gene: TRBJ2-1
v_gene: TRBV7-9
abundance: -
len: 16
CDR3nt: TGTGCCAGCAGCACTGCCGGGACAACACCCTACAATGAGCAGTTCTTC
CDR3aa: CASSTAGTTPYNEQFF

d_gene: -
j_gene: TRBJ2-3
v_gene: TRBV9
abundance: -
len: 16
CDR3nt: TGTGCCAGCAGCGTAGGTGGGTGGAGGGGCACAGATACGCAGTATTTT
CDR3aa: CASSVGGWRGTDTQYF

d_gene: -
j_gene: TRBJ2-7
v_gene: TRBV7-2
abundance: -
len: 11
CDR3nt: TGTGCCAGCAGCACGAGCTACGAGCAGTACTTC
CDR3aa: CASSTSYEQYF

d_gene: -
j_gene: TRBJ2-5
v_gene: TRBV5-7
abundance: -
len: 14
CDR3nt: TGTGCCAGCAGCTTGCCAGGGGAACAAGAGACCCAGTACTTC
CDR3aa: CASSLPGEQETQYF

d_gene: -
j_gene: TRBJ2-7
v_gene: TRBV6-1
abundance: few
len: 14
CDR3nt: TGTGCCAGCAGTGAATTCGACAGGTCCTACGAGCAGTACTTC
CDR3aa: CASSEFDRSYEQYF

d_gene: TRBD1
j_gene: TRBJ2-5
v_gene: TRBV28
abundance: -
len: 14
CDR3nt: TGTGCCAGCAGCCCTGACAGGGGGAGGGAGACCCAGTACTTC
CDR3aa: CASSPDRGRETQYF

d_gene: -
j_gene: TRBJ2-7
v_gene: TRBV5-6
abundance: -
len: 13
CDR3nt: TGTGCCAGCAGCCCGGAACGCCGCTACGAGCAGTACTTC
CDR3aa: CASSPERRYEQYF

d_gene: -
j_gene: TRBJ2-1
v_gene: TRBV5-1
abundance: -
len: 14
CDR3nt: TGCGCCAGCAGCTTGGATCGGACTGATAATGAGCAGTTCTTC
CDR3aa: CASSLDRTDNEQFF

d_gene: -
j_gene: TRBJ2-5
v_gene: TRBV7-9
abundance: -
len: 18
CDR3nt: TGTGCCAGCAGCTTAGCCCCCGACCTTTGGTACGACGCCAATACCCAGTACTTC
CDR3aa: CASSLAPDLWYDANTQYF

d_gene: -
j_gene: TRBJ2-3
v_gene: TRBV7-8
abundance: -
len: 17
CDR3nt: TGTGCCAGCAGCGACGCCCCACAGGGACCAGAAGGAGATACGCAGTATTTT
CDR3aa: CASSDAPQGPEGDTQYF

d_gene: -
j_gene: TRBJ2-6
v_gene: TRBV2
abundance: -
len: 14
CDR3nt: TGTGCCAGCAGCGGGGTTGTTGGGGCCAACGTCCTGACTTTC
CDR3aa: CASSGVVGANVLTF

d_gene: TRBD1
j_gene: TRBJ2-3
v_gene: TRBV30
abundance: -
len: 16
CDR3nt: TGTGCCTGGAGTGCCGCGGGACAGGGGTTTGCAGATACGCAGTATTTT
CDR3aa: CAWSAAGQGFADTQYF

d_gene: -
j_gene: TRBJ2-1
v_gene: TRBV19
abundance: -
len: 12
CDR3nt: TGTGCCAGTAGTATAGAGGTGAATGAGCAGTTCTTC
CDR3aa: CASSIEVNEQFF

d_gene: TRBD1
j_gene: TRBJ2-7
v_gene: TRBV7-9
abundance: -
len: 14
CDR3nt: TGTGCCAGCAGCTTAGCAGGGGGCAGGGACGAGCAGTACTTC
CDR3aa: CASSLAGGRDEQYF

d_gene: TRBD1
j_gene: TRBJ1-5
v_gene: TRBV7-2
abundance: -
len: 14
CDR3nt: TGTGCCAGCAACAGGGGGAATAGCAATCAGCCCCAGCATTTT
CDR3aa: CASNRGNSNQPQHF

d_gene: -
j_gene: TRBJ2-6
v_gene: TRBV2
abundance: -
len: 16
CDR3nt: TGTGCCAGCAGTGAGGGGGGCTCTACTGGGGCCAACGTCCTGACTTTC
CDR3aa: CASSEGGSTGANVLTF

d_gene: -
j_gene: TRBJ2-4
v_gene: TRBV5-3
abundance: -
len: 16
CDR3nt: TGTGCCAGAAGCTCGCCCTCTAGGGACCTGGAAAACATTCAGTACTTC
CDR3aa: CARSSPSRDLENIQYF

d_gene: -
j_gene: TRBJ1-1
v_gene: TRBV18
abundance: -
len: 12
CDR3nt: TGTGCCAGCTCACCATCCCAGTTTGAAGCTTTCTTT
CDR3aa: CASSPSQFEAFF

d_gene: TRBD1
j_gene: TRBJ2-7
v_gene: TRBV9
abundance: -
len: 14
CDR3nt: TGTGCCAGCAGCCCCGGACAGGGGGCTTACGAGCAGTACTTC
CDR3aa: CASSPGQGAYEQYF

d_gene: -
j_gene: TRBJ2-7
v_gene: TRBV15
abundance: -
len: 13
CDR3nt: TGTGCCACCAGCCGACAGCTCTACTACGAGCAGTACTTC
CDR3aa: CATSRQLYYEQYF

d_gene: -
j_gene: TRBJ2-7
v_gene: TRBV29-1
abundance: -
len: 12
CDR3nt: TGCAGCGTTCAGGACAGAGCCTACGAGCAGTACTTC
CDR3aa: CSVQDRAYEQYF

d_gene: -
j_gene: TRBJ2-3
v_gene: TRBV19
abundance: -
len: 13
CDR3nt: TGTGCCAGTAGTACGGGATTTTCAGATACGCAGTATTTT
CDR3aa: CASSTGFSDTQYF

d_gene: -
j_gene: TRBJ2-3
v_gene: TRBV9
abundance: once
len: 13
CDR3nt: TGTGCCAGCAGCGACAGGGTTGCAGATACGCAGTATTTT
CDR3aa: CASSDRVADTQYF

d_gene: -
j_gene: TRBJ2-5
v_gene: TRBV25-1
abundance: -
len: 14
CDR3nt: TGTGCCAGCAGTCAGGGGGGGCGGGGAGAGACCCAGTACTTC
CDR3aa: CASSQGGRGETQYF

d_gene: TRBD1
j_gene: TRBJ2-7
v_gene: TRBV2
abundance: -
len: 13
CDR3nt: TGTGCCACCGCACGGGACAGGGGCTACGAGCAGTACTTC
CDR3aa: CATARDRGYEQYF

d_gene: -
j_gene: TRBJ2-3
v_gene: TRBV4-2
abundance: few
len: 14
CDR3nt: TGTGCCAGCAGCCAAGTGTCTGGCGCAGATACGCAGTATTTT
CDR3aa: CASSQVSGADTQYF

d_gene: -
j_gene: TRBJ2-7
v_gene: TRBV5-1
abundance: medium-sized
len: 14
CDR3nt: TGCGCCAGCAGCTTGTTCGGGCGGGGCGACGAGCAGTACTTC
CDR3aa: CASSLFGRGDEQYF

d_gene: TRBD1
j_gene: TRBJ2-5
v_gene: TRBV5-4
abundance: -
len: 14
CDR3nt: TGTGCCAGCAGCTCGGACAGGGCGTGGGAGACCCAGTACTTC
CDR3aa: CASSSDRAWETQYF

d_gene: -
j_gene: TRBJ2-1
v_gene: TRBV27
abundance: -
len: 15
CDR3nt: TGTGCCAGCAGTTCGCGGGGTAGCTCCTACAATGAGCAGTTCTTC
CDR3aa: CASSSRGSSYNEQFF

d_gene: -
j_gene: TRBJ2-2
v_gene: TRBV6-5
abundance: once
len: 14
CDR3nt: TGTGCCAGCAGTTACGACGCAGAGACCGGGGAGCTGTTTTTT
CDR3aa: CASSYDAETGELFF

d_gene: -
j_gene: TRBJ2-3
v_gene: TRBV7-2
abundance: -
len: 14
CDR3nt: TGTGCCAGCAGCTTAAACCTGCACACAGATACGCAGTATTTT
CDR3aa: CASSLNLHTDTQYF